The 18 T cell receptor beta chains below were found in one sample sequenced in a study of cytomegalovirus exposure and HLA in healthy donors (dated by TCRdb to between 2016 and 2019). Library construction relied on the immunoSEQ multiplex PCR assay. Sourced from immuneACCESS, this table was stored by TCRdb with only in-frame sequences that have V and J called. A share of the clones is absent; for the studies checked, an unresolved V gene accounts for under half, and the remainder has no known explanation. A total of roughly 120,000 clones appear in this sample, approximately 81% of them only once. Under 2.5% of the sample lies in the top ten. Sequencing was performed on PBMCs. These receptors originate from a woman between 25 and 40 years old in good health and CMV-seronegative.

As DNA, the CDR3 is TGTGCCAGCAGCCCAGAGGGACTAGCGGGGATCCTGAATGAGCAGTTCTTC. It encodes CASSPEGLAGILNEQFF. V usage is TRBV9 and J usage is TRBJ2-1; 13 bases are a match to TRBD2. Germline V gene lookup returns CDR1 SGDLS and CDR2 YYNGEE. This CDR3 has 17 amino acids. V lost 4 bases, J lost 7 bases, and 11 bases stayed unmatched.

The chain is built from TRBV4-3 and TRBJ1-1; no definite D call. This CDR3 is built from 14 residues. V was trimmed by 3 bases and J by 3 bases, leaving 11 bases between them. In germline, CDR1 is LGHNA, CDR2 YSLEER. CDR3 DNA: TGCGCCAGCAGCCACCTCCACAGAGACACTGAAGCTTTCTTT. It yields the protein CASSHLHRDTEAFF.

The chain carries TRBV6-6 and TRBJ2-2; 8 bases are shared with TRBD2. With 7 bases clipped from V and 4 bases from J, the junction kept 5 bases outside the gene matches. Germline CDR1 is MNHNY and CDR2 is SVGAGI (reference sequence). The CDR3 has 14 amino acids. CDR3 loop: CASIAGGGTGELFF. In DNA form, the CDR3 reads TGTGCCAGCATCGCGGGGGGAGGCACCGGGGAGCTGTTTTTT.

The chain has TRBV15 and TRBJ1-1, with 9 bases aligning to TRBD1. The ends lost 0 bases at V and 5 bases at J; junction bases unmatched: 10. CDR1 is LNHNV, CDR2 YYDKDF, per germline (reference sequence). The CDR3 has 17 amino acids. The DNA of the CDR3 is TGTGCCACCAGCAGAGATACGGGACAGGGAAGAAGGACTGAAGCTTTCTTT. Amino acid sequence: CATSRDTGQGRRTEAFF.

This chain uses TRBV7-2 with TRBJ2-3; 7 bases match TRBD2. The V gene end was trimmed by 1 base and the J gene end by 10 bases; junction bases not matched to a gene: 8. Germline values: CDR1 SGHTA, CDR2 FQGNSA. The CDR3 contains 14 residues. The CDR3 region is CASSLGLSAGAQYF. CDR3 in DNA: TGTGCCAGCAGCTTAGGGTTGTCTGCGGGGGCGCAGTATTTT.

The chain couples TRBV6-1 to TRBJ2-3, with 14 bases fitting TRBD2. CDR3 length: 20 amino acids. V lost 2 bases, J lost 0 bases, and 10 bases stayed unmatched. Germline V gene sequence: CDR1 MNHNS, CDR2 SASEGT. The CDR3 sequence: CASSEQWGTSGRSSTDTQYF. CDR3 sequence (DNA): TGTGCCAGCAGTGAACAATGGGGGACTAGCGGGAGATCTAGCACAGATACGCAGTATTTT.

The V and J genes are TRBV6-5 and TRBJ1-6; 9 bases are shared with TRBD1. CDR3 length equals 15 residues. After removal of 5 bases from V and 9 bases from J, the junction contained 8 bases not matched to a gene. Per the germline V gene, CDR1 is MNHEY and CDR2 is SVGAGI. The CDR3 DNA sequence: TGTGCCAGCAGTGCCGGGACAGGGATTTTTTCACCCCTCCACTTT. It translates to CASSAGTGIFSPLHF.

This chain uses TRBV5-1 with TRBJ2-1; 7 nucleotides line up with TRBD1. Looked up from germline, CDR1 is SGHRS and CDR2 is YFSETQ. J lost 4 bases, V lost 2 bases, and 12 bases had no gene match. This CDR3 is 17 amino acids long. This chain's CDR3 is CASSLRPKGASYNEQFF. CDR3 nucleotides: TGCGCCAGCAGCTTACGACCCAAGGGGGCGTCTTACAATGAGCAGTTCTTC.

DNA for the CDR3: TGCGCCAGCAGCCTTCGACAGGGGGGGTCTGGAGTCTATGGCTACACCTTC. Its protein product is CASSLRQGGSGVYGYTF. The chain employs TRBV4-1 and TRBJ1-2, with 9 bases that match TRBD1. The CDR3 totals 17 residues. CDR1 is MGHRA and CDR2 is YSYEKL in the germline V gene. Germline trimming cut 4 bases from V and 4 bases from J; bases unmatched to any gene: 13.

V gene TRBV9 combines with J gene TRBJ2-1; TRBD2 matches 9 bases. From germline, CDR1 is SGDLS and CDR2 YYNGEE. The CDR3 sequence is 14 residues long. Trimming at V came to 5 bases and at J to 4 bases, leaving 4 bases not matched to a gene. The CDR3 DNA reads as TGTGCCAGCAGTCGGAGCGGGGGGTACAATGAGCAGTTCTTC. It specifies CASSRSGGYNEQFF.

The table lists this clone with a count of one. The chain combines TRBV9 with TRBJ2-7; D is unclear. The CDR3 extends over 14 amino acids. CDR1 SGDLS and CDR2 YYNGEE come from the germline V gene. The V end lost 3 bases, the J end lost 4 bases, and 14 bases lay between the germline ends. The CDR3 reads CASSANALDYEQYF. The DNA for the CDR3 is TGTGCCAGCAGCGCGAACGCCCTAGATTACGAGCAGTACTTC.

The chain couples TRBV6-1 to TRBJ2-5, with TRBD1 matching 12 bases. This CDR3 is built from 13 residues. Germline CDR1 MNHNS, CDR2 SASEGT. J was trimmed by 5 bases and V by 9 bases; bases with no gene match: 4. CDR3 loop: CASGTGGRETQYF. CDR3 nucleotides: TGTGCCAGTGGGACAGGGGGCAGGGAGACCCAGTACTTC.

This chain uses TRBV6-1 with TRBJ2-2; D is unresolved. The V end lost 2 bases, the J end lost 7 bases, and 14 bases lay between the germline ends. The CDR3 is made up of 15 amino acids. In germline, CDR1 is MNHNS, CDR2 SASEGT. As DNA, the CDR3 is TGTGCCAGCAGTGAACAAGAGTTATCGATCGGGGAGCTGTTTTTT. This sequence encodes CASSEQELSIGELFF.

V gene TRBV2 combines with J gene TRBJ2-2; D gene ambiguous. Germline V gene sequence: CDR1 SNHLY, CDR2 FYNNEI. Trimming shortened V by 6 bases and J by 6 bases, and 14 bases separated the two germline ends. The CDR3 totals 14 residues. The CDR3 loop reads CASSADILAGELFF. CDR3 nucleotide sequence: TGTGCCAGCAGCGCCGACATTTTGGCCGGGGAGCTGTTTTTT.

CDR3 protein: CASGVDRTGYTF. CDR3 DNA: TGTGCCAGCGGGGTCGACAGGACTGGCTACACCTTC. V is TRBV2 and J is TRBJ1-2; D perhaps matches TRBD1 (6 bases). CDR1 is SNHLY and CDR2 is FYNNEI in the germline V gene. Trimming stripped 8 bases from V and 7 bases from J, with 14 bases between. This CDR3 comprises 12 residues. Full variable domain (outside the CDR3, taken from reference TRBV2 and TRBJ1-2): EPEVTQTPSHQVTQMGQEVILRCVPISNHLYFYWYRQILGQKVEFLVSFYNNEISEKSEIFDDQFSVERPDGSNFTLKIRSTKLEDSAMYFCASGVDRTGYTFGSGTRLTVV.

This chain links TRBV7-6 with TRBJ1-3; 7 bases line up with TRBD1. The length of the CDR3 is 18 residues. V gave up 5 bases and J gave up 3 bases; unmatched junction bases: 16. Germline V gene sequence: CDR1 SGHVS, CDR2 FNYEAQ. CDR3 sequence (DNA): TGTGCCAGCAGCCCTTTCGCGGGCAGGGGGTTTGGTGGAAACACCATATATTTT. This gives the protein CASSPFAGRGFGGNTIYF.

The chain is built from TRBV30 and TRBJ2-6; D is possibly TRBD1 (5 bases). The CDR3 sequence is 14 residues long. Deletions cut 0 bases from V and 2 bases from J, with 5 bases between. Germline values: CDR1 GTSNPN, CDR2 SVGIG (reference sequence). The CDR3 DNA sequence: TGTGCCTGGAGTGTAGGGGCTGGGGCCAACGTCCTGACTTTC. Its translation: CAWSVGAGANVLTF.

CDR3 DNA sequence: TGTGCCAGCAGCACGATAAATCCGGGACTGCTGTCCAGGGCCTATGGCTACACCTTC. This encodes CASSTINPGLLSRAYGYTF. The rearrangement uses TRBV21-1 and TRBJ1-2. TRBV21-1 is given as a pseudogene. The CDR3 has 19 amino acids.